These 16 T cell receptor beta chains share one sample of origin, sequenced in a study of blood T cell repertoires in COVID-19. Sequencing was performed with immunoSEQ multiplex PCR; in TCRdb, only in-frame clones are kept and a portion is missing. This table holds 250,000 to 300,000 clones, approximately 88% found once. The source material was peripheral blood. The source is a woman aged 70-85 years with COVID-19, enrolled during active disease.

V gene TRBV6-2 or TRBV6-3 combines with J gene TRBJ1-2; perhaps TRBD1 as D (6 bases). Germline CDR1 MNHEY, CDR2 SVGEGT. V lost 5 bases, J lost 3 bases, and 10 bases lay in between. The CDR3 contains 13 residues. CDR3 DNA sequence: TGTGCCAGCAGTCCGAGACAGGACTATGGCTACACCTTC. Its protein is CASSPRQDYGYTF.

The chain employs TRBV6-1 and TRBJ1-1; D gene uncertain. The CDR3 contains 11 residues. Germline V gene lookup returns CDR1 MNHNS and CDR2 SASEGT. Deletions cut 10 bases from V and 6 bases from J, with 12 bases between. The CDR3 loop is CATSLMAEAFF. The CDR3 DNA is TGTGCCACGAGTTTAATGGCTGAAGCTTTCTTT.

DNA for the CDR3: TGTGCCAGCAGCTTATCTGGAGGGGATCCAAACTATGGCTACACCTTC. This gives the protein CASSLSGGDPNYGYTF. This sequence joins TRBV11-3 and TRBJ1-2; possibly TRBD1 for D (5 bases). The length of the CDR3 is 16 residues. V was pared by 2 bases and J by 2 bases, with 15 bases between. Germline V lookup: CDR1 SGHNT, CDR2 YENEEA.

CDR3 DNA: TGTGCCAGCAGTCGCGACTTGGCCTCGGATACGCAGTATTTT. Amino acids: CASSRDLASDTQYF. The rearrangement uses TRBV6-4 and TRBJ2-3; D is unclear. The germline V gene encodes CDR1 MRHNA and CDR2 SNTAGT. The CDR3 has 14 amino acids. V was shortened by 5 bases and J by 6 bases, with 15 bases between the two germline ends.

This chain links TRBV7-2 with TRBJ2-7; 7 bases align to TRBD2. Germline CDR1 reads SGHTA; CDR2 reads FQGNSA. The CDR3 extends over 13 amino acids. Trimming at V came to 6 bases and at J to 0 bases, leaving 2 bases not matched to a gene. CDR3 region: CASSRDYSYEQYF. In DNA, the CDR3 is TGTGCCAGCAGTCGGGACTACTCCTACGAGCAGTACTTC.

The chain employs TRBV18 and TRBJ2-2, with D possibly being TRBD1 (6 bases). In germline, CDR1 is KGHSH, CDR2 LQKENI. Trimming pared 3 bases from V and 2 bases from J, leaving 13 bases between. The length of the CDR3 is 16 residues. The CDR3 protein is CASSPTGSGNTGELFF. DNA of the CDR3: TGTGCCAGCTCACCCACAGGGAGTGGAAACACCGGGGAGCTGTTTTTT.

As DNA, the CDR3 is TGTGCCAGCAGCTTAGCGAAGTTTTATACGCAGTATTTT. Translation gives CASSLAKFYTQYF. The rearrangement joins TRBV7-3 to TRBJ2-3, with D unclear. The CDR3 length is 13 residues. Germline V gene sequence: CDR1 SGHTA, CDR2 FQGTGA. The V gene lost 2 bases and the J gene lost 7 bases, with 10 bases spanning the gap.

The chain employs TRBV20-1 and TRBJ2-1, with D perhaps TRBD2 (5 bases). CDR1 is DFQATT, CDR2 SNEGSKA, per germline (reference sequence). Trimming stripped 3 bases from V and 0 bases from J, with 9 bases between. The CDR3 is 14 amino acids. The CDR3 protein is CSASEDSSYNEQFF. In nucleotides, the CDR3 is TGCAGTGCTAGTGAGGACTCCTCCTACAATGAGCAGTTCTTC.

This chain connects TRBV5-5 to TRBJ2-3, with D perhaps TRBD1 (6 bases). The CDR3 length is 14 residues. The germline CDR1 and CDR2 sequences are SGHKS and YYEKEE (reference sequence). Trimming removed 0 bases from V and 3 bases from J, with 8 bases in between. Here the CDR3 DNA reads TGTGCCAGCAGCTTGGCAGGGGAAACAGATACGCAGTATTTT. Translated, it gives CASSLAGETDTQYF.

This chain joins TRBV6-2 or TRBV6-3 and TRBJ2-4, with 7 positions matching TRBD2. Germline V gene lookup returns CDR1 MNHEY and CDR2 SVGEGT. The CDR3 is made up of 15 amino acids. V gave up 6 bases and J gave up 8 bases; unmatched junction bases: 13. In DNA form, the CDR3 reads TGTGCCAGCAGCCAACTCAAAGGGACTACCGACATTCAGTACTTC. Translating gives CASSQLKGTTDIQYF.

J is TRBJ2-2 and V is TRBV2; TRBD1 matches at 8 bases. The CDR3 consists of 16 residues. V was clipped by 6 bases and J by 6 bases; unmatched bases: 12. Germline V CDR1 and CDR2: SNHLY, FYNNEI. The CDR3 nucleotides read TGTGCCAGCAGACACGACAGGGGCCAAAGTCCCGGGGAGCTGTTTTTT. Protein sequence: CASRHDRGQSPGELFF.

The chain joins TRBV30 to TRBJ2-7; D possibly corresponds to TRBD2 (5 bases). The CDR3 loop spans 15 amino acids. Germline V gene lookup returns CDR1 GTSNPN and CDR2 SVGIG (reference sequence). The ends were cut back, 0 bases at V and 1 base at J, with 13 bases in the middle. The CDR3 DNA reads as TGTGCCTGGAGTGTTAAGGGTGAGGGTTCCTACGAGCAGTACTTC. Translation gives CAWSVKGEGSYEQYF.

This chain links TRBV1 with TRBJ1-5; TRBD1, the table's D call, lacks a check against the DNA. TRBV1 is a pseudogene. The CDR3 runs 16 residues. The CDR3 DNA reads TGCACCAGCAGCCAAGAAGTAGACAGGCGAAATCAGCCCCAGCATTTT. Protein product: CTSSQEVDRRNQPQHF.

The rearrangement uses TRBV5-4 and TRBJ2-3; a weak D match, TRBD2 (5 bases). Trimming removed 4 bases from V and 4 bases from J, with 16 bases in between. The CDR3 covers 15 residues. Germline CDR1 and CDR2: SGHNT and YYREEE (reference sequence). CDR3 nucleotide sequence: TGTGCCAGCAGCCCCATTGTGGGAGAGTCAGATACGCAGTATTTT. Its protein is CASSPIVGESDTQYF.

J is TRBJ2-1 and V is TRBV7-6; D may be TRBD2 (5 bases). Germline CDR1 reads SGHVS; CDR2 reads FNYEAQ. The V end was cut by 5 bases, the J end by 0 bases, with 14 bases between. The CDR3 spans 16 residues. CDR3 amino acids: CASSPKASGSYNEQFF. In DNA, the CDR3 is TGTGCCAGCAGCCCCAAGGCAAGCGGCTCCTACAATGAGCAGTTCTTC.

This chain joins TRBV28 and TRBJ1-5; 9 bases agree with TRBD1. Unmatched junction bases numbered 4, after V lost 5 bases and J lost 8 bases. Germline loops: CDR1 MDHEN, CDR2 SYDVKM. The CDR3 is 13 residues long. CDR3 in amino acids: CASSGTGKEPQHF. The CDR3 DNA is TGTGCCAGCAGTGGGACAGGGAAGGAGCCCCAGCATTTT.